These 4 T cell receptor beta chains were sequenced from one sample in a study of radiation and T cells in renal cell carcinoma. Time point of the sample: baseline pretreatment blood. Treatment denoted: 15 Gy SBRT to primary tumor, nephrectomy 4 weeks later. Clones were sequenced by immunoSEQ multiplex PCR, and TCRdb holds only the in-frame ones, with some missing. The table lists roughly 100,000 clones, 82% of them singletons. Specimen: blood, collected from a patient whose treatment included radiotherapy and nephrectomy. The receptors were sampled from a man aged 55 to 70 with renal cell carcinoma.

V is TRBV19 and J is TRBJ2-7; D gene uncertain. Germline values: CDR1 LNHDA, CDR2 SQIVND (reference sequence). The V gene lost 0 bases and the J gene lost 2 bases, with 11 bases spanning the gap. The CDR3 extends over 15 amino acids. The CDR3 DNA is TGTGCCAGTAGTATAGATGTGTCAAATACCTACGAGCAGTACTTC. Its protein product is CASSIDVSNTYEQYF.

This chain links TRBV19 with TRBJ2-7; TRBD2 aligns across 7 bases. Looked up from germline, CDR1 is LNHDA and CDR2 is SQIVND (reference sequence). Germline trimming cut 4 bases from V and 0 bases from J; bases unmatched to any gene: 6. The CDR3 sequence is 15 residues long. The CDR3 DNA reads as TGTGCCAGTAGTACCGAAAGCGGGAACTCCTACGAGCAGTACTTC. Encoded protein: CASSTESGNSYEQYF.

The chain employs TRBV28 and TRBJ1-1; 8 bases map to TRBD1. Germline V gene sequence: CDR1 MDHEN, CDR2 SYDVKM. V shed 6 bases, J shed 4 bases, and the junction held 7 bases outside the gene matches. CDR3 length equals 14 residues. The CDR3 spells CASRRLTGGTEAFF. The CDR3 coding sequence is TGTGCCAGCAGGAGACTTACAGGGGGCACTGAAGCTTTCTTT.

Only a few counts were recorded for this clone. This rearrangement joins TRBV30 to TRBJ1-1, with D unresolved. Trimming cost V 0 bases and J 1 base, with 6 bases left between them. In germline, CDR1 is GTSNPN, CDR2 SVGIG (reference sequence). The CDR3 length is 13 residues. The CDR3 sequence: CAWSVNKNTEAFF. The CDR3 DNA follows: TGTGCCTGGAGTGTAAACAAGAACACTGAAGCTTTCTTT.